This TCR beta chain derives from a study of T cell clonotyping in hematopoietic cell transplantation. V was pared by 6 bases and J by 4 bases, with 13 bases of the junction left unmatched. Germline assignment: CDR1 SGHAT and CDR2 FQNNGV. The CDR3 is 18 residues long. The assay was immunoSEQ multiplex PCR, and TCRdb's table has in-frame clones only and misses some. The table lists some 9,600 clones, around 87% of them singletons. This sample's time point: recipient sample about 28 days before transplant, after cytoreduction. The input for sequencing was peripheral blood mononuclear cells, taken before stem cell transplant. The origin of this receptor is a woman aged 45-65 years with chronic myeloid leukemia. Some clones in this sample may be carry-over from other donors' samples. The chain employs TRBV11-2 and TRBJ2-6, with 9 bases identical to TRBD1. Here the CDR3 reads CASSEEGQGKIGANVLTF. The DNA of the CDR3 is TGTGCCAGCAGTGAGGAGGGACAGGGCAAAATCGGGGCCAACGTCCTGACTTTC.